This TCR beta chain comes out of a study of T-cell memory formation after mild COVID-19. The wider study: The study found TCR clusters largely donor specific.

TCRdb ran MiXCR on the 5' RACE reads and lists one entry per CDR3 protein. The profile shows about 310,000 distinct CDR3 sequences, roughly a fifth of them singletons. Study-wide results and limits: Mostly located in CM and EM were contracting CD4+ clones, with contracting CD8+ clones located in EMRA. Clones that contracted from day 15 to 85 had balanced CD4/CD8; later expanders were CD4+ biased.

This clonotype came up a few times. The antigen is not known. The CDR3 extends over 13 amino acids. V dropped 5 bases and J dropped 3 bases, with 10 bases sitting between them. The germline gives CDR1 SQVTM, CDR2 ANQGSEA. Sequenced: PBMCs or a T cell subset sorted from them (not recorded which). The source of this sequence is a man between 18 and 35 years old who had mild COVID-19 (a few samples of this study predate the infection). Cell type and time point are not known. V gene TRBV29-1 combines with J gene TRBJ2-2, with D perhaps matching TRBD1 (6 bases). CDR3 DNA: TGCAGCGTTCGTGGGACATACACCGGGGAGCTGTTTTTT. Its translation: CSVRGTYTGELFF.